The 9 T cell receptor beta chains below were found in one sample sequenced in a study of neurological immune-mediated disorders. TCRdb ran MiXCR on the 5' RACE reads and lists one entry per CDR3 protein. The sample lists tens of thousands of distinct CDR3 sequences, 4% occurring once. Sequencing used CD4+ T cells from blood. Receptors originate from a woman aged 35 to 49 with multiple sclerosis.

This clonotype was detected many times. The V call is TRBV6-2 or TRBV6-3, the J call TRBJ2-7; possibly TRBD1 or TRBD2 for D (5 bases each). CDR1 and CDR2 (germline): MNHEY, SVGEGT. V was shortened by 0 bases and J by 6 bases, with 12 bases between the two germline ends. The CDR3 is 14 amino acids. The CDR3 region has the DNA TGTGCCAGCAGTTACTCGAGAGGGGCCCGCGAGCAGTACTTC. Amino acid sequence: CASSYSRGAREQYF.

This clonotype was seen many times. The chain couples TRBV18 to TRBJ2-1; 11 nucleotides align to TRBD1. The CDR3 totals 16 residues. Germline V gene data show CDR1 as KGHSH and CDR2 as LQKENI. V was pared by 3 bases and J by 7 bases, with 8 bases of the junction left unmatched. The DNA for the CDR3 is TGTGCCAGCTCACCTCCGGGACAGGGGGTAAGAAATGAGCAGTTCTTC. This encodes CASSPPGQGVRNEQFF.

This clonotype was detected ten times or more. This chain uses TRBV5-1 with TRBJ2-1; D might be TRBD1 (6 bases). Looked up from germline, CDR1 is SGHRS and CDR2 is YFSETQ. The V end was cut by 5 bases, the J end by 4 bases, with 16 bases between. This CDR3 region has 15 residues. The CDR3 is CASRPTGRGYNEQFF. The CDR3 DNA sequence: TGCGCCAGCAGACCAACAGGGAGAGGGTACAATGAGCAGTTCTTC.

This clonotype was counted ten times or more. The CDR3 is CASRTGPRNQPQHF. For the CDR3, the DNA is TGTGCCAGCAGGACAGGCCCCAGAAATCAGCCCCAGCATTTT. The V gene is TRBV6-5, the J gene TRBJ1-5; D is perhaps TRBD1 (6 bases). The germline gives CDR1 MNHEY, CDR2 SVGAGI. The CDR3 is 14 amino acids. V shed 6 bases and J shed 4 bases, with 13 bases lying between them.

This clonotype was detected many times. V and J are TRBV5-1 and TRBJ2-2; tentatively, D is TRBD2 (6 bases). Germline V gene sequence: CDR1 SGHRS, CDR2 YFSETQ. CDR3 length equals 15 residues. Between the trimmed V and J ends, which lost 6 bases and 2 bases, there was a span of 14 bases. CDR3 DNA sequence: TGCGCCAGCACGCATAGCGGACAAAACACCGGGGAGCTGTTTTTT. It codes for CASTHSGQNTGELFF.

This clonotype was seen repeatedly, ten times or more. The chain carries TRBV5-1 and TRBJ1-5, with D unclear. CDR3 length equals 13 residues. V gave up 4 bases and J gave up 4 bases, with 9 bases separating them. Germline loops: CDR1 SGHRS, CDR2 YFSETQ. In DNA form, the CDR3 reads TGCGCCAGCAGCCCCACCCCAAATCAGCCCCAGCATTTT. Amino acid sequence: CASSPTPNQPQHF.

This clonotype was detected many times. The genes are TRBV5-1 and TRBJ1-1, with D possibly being TRBD1 (5 bases). With 0 bases removed from V and 7 bases from J, the gap between germline ends came to 7 bases. Germline V lookup: CDR1 SGHRS, CDR2 YFSETQ. This CDR3 contains 12 residues. The CDR3 DNA sequence: TGCGCCAGCAGCTTGGACAGGTTTGAAGCTTTCTTT. This sequence encodes CASSLDRFEAFF.

This clonotype was detected many times. The chain joins TRBV2 to TRBJ2-5; 9 bases are a match to TRBD2. Germline trimming cut 6 bases from V and 3 bases from J; bases unmatched to any gene: 5. Looked up from germline, CDR1 is SNHLY and CDR2 is FYNNEI. This CDR3 comprises 14 residues. Here the CDR3 DNA reads TGTGCCAGCAGACCGACTAGCGGTAAAGAGACCCAGTACTTC. Protein sequence: CASRPTSGKETQYF.

This clonotype was recorded at least ten times. The V gene is TRBV7-9, the J gene TRBJ2-1, with 9 bases identical to TRBD2. The germline gives CDR1 SEHNR, CDR2 FQNEAQ (reference sequence). The trim removed 6 bases at V and 4 bases at J, leaving 7 bases unmatched. The CDR3 has 15 amino acids. The CDR3, as DNA: TGTGCCAGCAGTCCAAGCGGGGGGCTTTACAATGAGCAGTTCTTC. Residues: CASSPSGGLYNEQFF.